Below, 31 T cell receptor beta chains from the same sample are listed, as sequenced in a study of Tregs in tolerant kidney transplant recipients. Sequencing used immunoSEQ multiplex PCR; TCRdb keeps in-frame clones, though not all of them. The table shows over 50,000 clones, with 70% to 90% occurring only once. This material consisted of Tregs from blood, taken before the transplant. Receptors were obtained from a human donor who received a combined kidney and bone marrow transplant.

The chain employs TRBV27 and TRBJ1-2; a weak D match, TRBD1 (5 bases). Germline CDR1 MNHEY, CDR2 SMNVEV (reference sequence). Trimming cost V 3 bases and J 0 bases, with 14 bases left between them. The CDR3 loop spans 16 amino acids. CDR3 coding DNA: TGTGCCAGCAGTTTGAAGGGTGGGGGAGCTAACTATGGCTACACCTTC. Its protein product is CASSLKGGGANYGYTF.

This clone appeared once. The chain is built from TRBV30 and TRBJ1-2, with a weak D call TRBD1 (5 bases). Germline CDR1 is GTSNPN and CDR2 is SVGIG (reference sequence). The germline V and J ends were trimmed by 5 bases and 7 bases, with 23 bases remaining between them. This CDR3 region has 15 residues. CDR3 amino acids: CAWAPGFQGGSGYTF. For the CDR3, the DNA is TGTGCCTGGGCCCCAGGGTTTCAGGGAGGGAGTGGCTACACCTTC.

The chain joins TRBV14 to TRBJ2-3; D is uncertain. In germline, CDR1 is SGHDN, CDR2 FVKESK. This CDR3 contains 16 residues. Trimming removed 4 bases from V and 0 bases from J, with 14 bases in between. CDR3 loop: CASSRDYLTSTDTQYF. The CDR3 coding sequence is TGTGCCAGCAGCCGGGATTACCTGACCAGCACAGATACGCAGTATTTT.

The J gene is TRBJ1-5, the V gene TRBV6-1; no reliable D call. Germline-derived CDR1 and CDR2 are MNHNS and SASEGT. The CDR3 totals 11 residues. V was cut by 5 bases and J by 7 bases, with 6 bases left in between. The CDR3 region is CASSLNQPQHF. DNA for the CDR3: TGTGCCAGCAGTCTAAACCAGCCCCAGCATTTT.

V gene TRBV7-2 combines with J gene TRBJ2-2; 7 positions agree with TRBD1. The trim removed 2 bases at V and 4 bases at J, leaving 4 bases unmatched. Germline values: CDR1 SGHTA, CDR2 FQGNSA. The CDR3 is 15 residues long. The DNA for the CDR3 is TGTGCCAGCAGCTTATTGGGACAGAGCACCGGGGAGCTGTTTTTT. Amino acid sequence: CASSLLGQSTGELFF.

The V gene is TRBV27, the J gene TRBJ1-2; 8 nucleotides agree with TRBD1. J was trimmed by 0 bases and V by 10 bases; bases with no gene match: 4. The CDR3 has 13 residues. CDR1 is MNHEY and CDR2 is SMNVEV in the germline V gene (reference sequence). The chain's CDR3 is CATQDRANYGYTF. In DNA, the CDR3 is TGTGCCACTCAGGACAGGGCTAACTATGGCTACACCTTC.

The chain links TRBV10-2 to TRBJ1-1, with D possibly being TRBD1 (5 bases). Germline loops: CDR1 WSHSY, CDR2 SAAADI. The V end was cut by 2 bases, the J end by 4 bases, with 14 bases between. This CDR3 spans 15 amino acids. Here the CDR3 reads CASSEPQGGLTEAFF. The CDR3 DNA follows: TGCGCCAGCAGTGAGCCCCAGGGAGGCCTCACTGAAGCTTTCTTT.

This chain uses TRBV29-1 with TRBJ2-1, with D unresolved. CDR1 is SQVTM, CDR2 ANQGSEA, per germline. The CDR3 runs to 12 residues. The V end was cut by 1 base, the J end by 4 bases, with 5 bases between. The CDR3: CSVEGVYNEQFF. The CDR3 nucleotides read TGCAGCGTTGAAGGGGTATACAATGAGCAGTTCTTC.

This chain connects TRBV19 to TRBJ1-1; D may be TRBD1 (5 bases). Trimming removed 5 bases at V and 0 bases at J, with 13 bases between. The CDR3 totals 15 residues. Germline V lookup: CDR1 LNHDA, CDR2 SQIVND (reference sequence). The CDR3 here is CASSGTASMNTEAFF. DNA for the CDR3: TGTGCCAGTAGTGGGACGGCGAGCATGAACACTGAAGCTTTCTTT.

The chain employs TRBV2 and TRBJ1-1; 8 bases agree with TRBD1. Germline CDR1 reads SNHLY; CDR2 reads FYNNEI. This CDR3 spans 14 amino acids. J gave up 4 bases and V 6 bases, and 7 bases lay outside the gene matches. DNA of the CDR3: TGTGCCAGCAGACACAGGGGGTTGATCACTGAAGCTTTCTTT. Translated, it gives CASRHRGLITEAFF. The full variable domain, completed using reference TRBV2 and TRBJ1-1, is EPEVTQTPSHQVTQMGQEVILRCVPISNHLYFYWYRQILGQKVEFLVSFYNNEISEKSEIFDDQFSVERPDGSNFTLKIRSTKLEDSAMYFCASRHRGLITEAFFGQGTRLTVV.

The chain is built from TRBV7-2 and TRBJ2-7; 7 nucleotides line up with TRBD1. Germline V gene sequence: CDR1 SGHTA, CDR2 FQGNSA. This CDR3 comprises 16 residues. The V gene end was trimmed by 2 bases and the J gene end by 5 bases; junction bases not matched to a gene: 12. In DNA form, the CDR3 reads TGTGCCAGCAGCTTAAGGTCCGGCAGGGGGAATCACGAGCAGTACTTC. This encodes CASSLRSGRGNHEQYF.

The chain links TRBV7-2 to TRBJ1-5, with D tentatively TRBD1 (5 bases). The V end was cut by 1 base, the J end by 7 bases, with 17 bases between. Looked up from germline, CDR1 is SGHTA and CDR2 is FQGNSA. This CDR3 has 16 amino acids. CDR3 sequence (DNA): TGTGCCAGCAGCTTAGAGCCACGGGGGATGGAGCAGCCCCAGCATTTT. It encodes CASSLEPRGMEQPQHF.

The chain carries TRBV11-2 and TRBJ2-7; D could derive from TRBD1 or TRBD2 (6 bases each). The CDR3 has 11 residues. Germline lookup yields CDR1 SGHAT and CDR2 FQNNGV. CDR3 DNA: TGTCGGGGGCAGGGGATATACGAGCAGTACTTC. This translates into CRGQGIYEQYF.

The CDR3 nucleotides are TGTGCCAGCAGTGATTGGGACACCCAAGAGACCCAGTACTTC. This gives the protein CASSDWDTQETQYF. This sequence joins TRBV25-1 and TRBJ2-5; weak D call: TRBD1 (6 bases). From germline, CDR1 is MGHDK and CDR2 SYGVNS. Trimming shortened V by 3 bases and J by 1 base, and 9 bases separated the two germline ends. CDR3 length: 14 residues.

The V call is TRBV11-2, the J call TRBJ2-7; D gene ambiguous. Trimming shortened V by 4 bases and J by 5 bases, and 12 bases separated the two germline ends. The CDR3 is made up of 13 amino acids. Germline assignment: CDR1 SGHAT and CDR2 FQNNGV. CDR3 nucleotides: TGTGCCAGCAGCTCGCTACGCTTCGACGAGCAGTACTTC. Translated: CASSSLRFDEQYF.

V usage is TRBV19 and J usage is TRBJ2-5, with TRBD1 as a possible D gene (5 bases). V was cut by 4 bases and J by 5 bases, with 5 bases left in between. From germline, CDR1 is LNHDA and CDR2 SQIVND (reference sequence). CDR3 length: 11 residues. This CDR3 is CASSTGETQYF. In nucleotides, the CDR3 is TGTGCCAGTAGTACAGGGGAGACCCAGTACTTC.

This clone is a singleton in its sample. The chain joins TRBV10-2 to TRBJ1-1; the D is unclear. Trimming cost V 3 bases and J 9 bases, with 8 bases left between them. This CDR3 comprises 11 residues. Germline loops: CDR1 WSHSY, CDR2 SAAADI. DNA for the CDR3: TGCGCCAGCAGTGAAGCCCTAAAAGCTTTCTTT. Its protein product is CASSEALKAFF.

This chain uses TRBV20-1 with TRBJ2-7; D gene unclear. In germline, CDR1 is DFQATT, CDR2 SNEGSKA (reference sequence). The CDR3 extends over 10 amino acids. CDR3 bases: TGCAGCGCTGACTCCTACGAGCAGTACTTC. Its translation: CSADSYEQYF.

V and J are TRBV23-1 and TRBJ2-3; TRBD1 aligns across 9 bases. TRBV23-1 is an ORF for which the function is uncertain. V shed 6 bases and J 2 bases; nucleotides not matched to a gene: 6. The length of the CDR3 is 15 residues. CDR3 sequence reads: CASSWDRAFTDTQYF. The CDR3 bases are TGCGCCAGCAGCTGGGACAGGGCCTTCACAGATACGCAGTATTTT.

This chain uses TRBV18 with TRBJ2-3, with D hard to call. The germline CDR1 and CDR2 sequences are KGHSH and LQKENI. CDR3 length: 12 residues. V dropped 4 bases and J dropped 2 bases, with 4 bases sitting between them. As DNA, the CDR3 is TGTGCCAGCTCACTCCACACAGATACGCAGTATTTT. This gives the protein CASSLHTDTQYF.

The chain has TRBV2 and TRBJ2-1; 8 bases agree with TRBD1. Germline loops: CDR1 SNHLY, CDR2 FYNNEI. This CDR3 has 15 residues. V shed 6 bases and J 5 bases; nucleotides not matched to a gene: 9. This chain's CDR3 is CASSFDRGHDNEQFF. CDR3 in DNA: TGTGCCAGCAGCTTTGACAGGGGACACGACAATGAGCAGTTCTTC.

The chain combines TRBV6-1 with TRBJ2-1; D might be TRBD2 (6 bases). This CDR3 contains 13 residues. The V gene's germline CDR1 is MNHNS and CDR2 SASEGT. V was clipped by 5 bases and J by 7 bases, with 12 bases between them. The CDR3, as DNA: TGTGCCAGCAGTCCACCGGGACTTAATGAGCAGTTCTTC. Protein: CASSPPGLNEQFF.

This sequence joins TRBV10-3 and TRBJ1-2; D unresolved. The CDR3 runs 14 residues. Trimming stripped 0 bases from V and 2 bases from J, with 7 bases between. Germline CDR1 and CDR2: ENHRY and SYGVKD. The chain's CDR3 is CAISESEGNYGYTF. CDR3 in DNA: TGTGCCATCAGTGAGTCTGAAGGGAACTATGGCTACACCTTC.

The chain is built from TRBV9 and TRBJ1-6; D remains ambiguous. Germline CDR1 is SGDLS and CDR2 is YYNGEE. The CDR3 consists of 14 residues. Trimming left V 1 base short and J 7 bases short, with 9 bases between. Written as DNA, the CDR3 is TGTGCCAGCAGCGTACAAGGCGGGAATTCACCCCTCCACTTT. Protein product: CASSVQGGNSPLHF. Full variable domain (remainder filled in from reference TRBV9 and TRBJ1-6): DSGVTQTPKHLITATGQRVTLRCSPRSGDLSVYWYQQSLDQGLQFLIQYYNGEERAKGNILERFSAQQFPDLHSELNLSSLELGDSALYFCASSVQGGNSPLHFGNGTRLTVT.

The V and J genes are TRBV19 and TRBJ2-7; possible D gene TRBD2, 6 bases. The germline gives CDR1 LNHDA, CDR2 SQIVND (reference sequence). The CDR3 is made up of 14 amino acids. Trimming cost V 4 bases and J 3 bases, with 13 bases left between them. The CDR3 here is CASSSSRGGYEQYF. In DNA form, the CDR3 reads TGTGCCAGTAGTAGTTCGCGGGGCGGCTACGAGCAGTACTTC. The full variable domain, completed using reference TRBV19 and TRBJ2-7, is DGGITQSPKYLFRKEGQNVTLSCEQNLNHDAMYWYRQDPGQGLRLIYYSQIVNDFQKGDIAEGYSVSREKKESFPLTVTSAQKNPTAFYLCASSSSRGGYEQYFGPGTRLTVT.

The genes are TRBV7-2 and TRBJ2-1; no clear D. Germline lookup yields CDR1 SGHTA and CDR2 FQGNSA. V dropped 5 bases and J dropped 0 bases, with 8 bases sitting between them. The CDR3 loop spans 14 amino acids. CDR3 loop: CASSPPASYNEQFF. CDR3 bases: TGTGCCAGCAGCCCTCCGGCCTCCTACAATGAGCAGTTCTTC.

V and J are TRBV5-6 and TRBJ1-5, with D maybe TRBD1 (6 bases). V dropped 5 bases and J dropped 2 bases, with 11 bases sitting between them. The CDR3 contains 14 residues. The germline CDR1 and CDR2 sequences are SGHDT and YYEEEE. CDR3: CASRNRQGNQPQHF. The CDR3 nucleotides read TGTGCCAGCAGGAACCGACAGGGCAATCAGCCCCAGCATTTT.

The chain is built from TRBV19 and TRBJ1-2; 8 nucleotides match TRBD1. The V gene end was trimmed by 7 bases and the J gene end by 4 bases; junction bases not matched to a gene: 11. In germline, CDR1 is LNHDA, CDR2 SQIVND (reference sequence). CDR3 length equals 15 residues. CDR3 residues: CASTRQGSAGYGYTF. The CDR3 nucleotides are TGTGCCAGTACGAGACAGGGGTCGGCCGGCTATGGCTACACCTTC. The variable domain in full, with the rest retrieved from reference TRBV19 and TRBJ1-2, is DGGITQSPKYLFRKEGQNVTLSCEQNLNHDAMYWYRQDPGQGLRLIYYSQIVNDFQKGDIAEGYSVSREKKESFPLTVTSAQKNPTAFYLCASTRQGSAGYGYTFGSGTRLTVV.

As DNA, the CDR3 is TGTGCCAGCAGTTTCAGAGATACGCAGTATTTT. This codes for CASSFRDTQYF. The chain has TRBV27 and TRBJ2-3, with D uncertain. This CDR3 contains 11 residues. Germline CDR1 is MNHEY and CDR2 is SMNVEV (reference sequence). The V end lost 3 bases, the J end lost 5 bases, and 3 bases lay between the germline ends.

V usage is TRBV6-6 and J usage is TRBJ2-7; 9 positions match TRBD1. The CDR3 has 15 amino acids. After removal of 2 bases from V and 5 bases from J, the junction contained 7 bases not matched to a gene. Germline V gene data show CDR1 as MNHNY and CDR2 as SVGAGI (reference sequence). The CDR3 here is CASSYPPGTGNEQYF. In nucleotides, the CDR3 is TGTGCCAGCAGTTACCCCCCCGGGACAGGGAACGAGCAGTACTTC.

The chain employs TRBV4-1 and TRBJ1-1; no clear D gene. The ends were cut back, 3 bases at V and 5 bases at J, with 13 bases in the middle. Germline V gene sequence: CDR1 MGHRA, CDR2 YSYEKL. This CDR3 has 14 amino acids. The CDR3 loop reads CASSHHIDRTEAFF. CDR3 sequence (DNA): TGCGCCAGCAGCCACCACATAGATAGGACTGAAGCTTTCTTT.